The text below deals with one T cell receptor beta chain. This specimen comes from a study of blood T cell repertoires in COVID-19. Study-level background: Whether acute or convalescent, the COVID-19 samples came from the United States, Italy and Spain. PBMCs, B-cell-depleted T cells, or T cells provided the cDNA or gDNA that made up the material.

The CDR3 runs 13 residues. V was clipped by 7 bases and J by 0 bases, with 7 bases between them. CDR1 and CDR2 (germline): MNHEY, SVGAGI. Per the study methods: Nucleated cell number was recorded as an estimate derived from reference gene primer amplification. This table comes from immunoSEQ multiplex PCR, and its TCRdb copy is limited to in-frame clones, with some not included. For V, J and clone size, that table is used; D and trimming come from the DNA. In the table there are 84,000 or so clones, approximately 79% of which are singletons. The clonotype was recovered from a man aged 70 or older with acute or convalescent COVID-19. Sequenced: peripheral blood. The gene calls are TRBV6-5 and TRBJ2-1; no reliable D call. This CDR3 reads CASTASSYNEQFF. CDR3 nucleotides: TGTGCCAGCACTGCCAGCTCCTACAATGAGCAGTTCTTC.